Included here is one TCR beta chain sequence, with context. This sample is drawn from a study of cytomegalovirus exposure and HLA in healthy donors. Each donor was nominally healthy when sampled (though unrecorded immune exposures were likely). Use of 60 Vbeta and 13 Jbeta primers characterized the PCR. Sequencing used immunoSEQ multiplex PCR; TCRdb keeps in-frame clones, though not all of them. In the table there are 150,000 to 200,000 clones, 68% of which are singletons. This clonotype was sampled from a woman between 18 and 29 years old in good health and CMV-seropositive. Sequencing input: PBMCs.

The CDR3 DNA follows: TGTGCCAGCAGCTCTACTTTATCACAGTTCTTC. It yields the protein CASSSTLSQFF. The chain has TRBV5-6 and TRBJ2-1, with D unresolved. The CDR3 spans 11 residues. The germline V gene encodes CDR1 SGHDT and CDR2 YYEEEE. V shed 3 bases and J shed 13 bases, with 11 bases lying between them.